This T cell receptor beta chain derives from a study of T cell changes during pregnancy in multiple sclerosis. Some clones are missing from TCRdb's copy, which holds only in-frame ones; the method was immunoSEQ multiplex PCR. Of some 60,000 clones in the sample, around 93% were seen once. The V end lost 5 bases, the J end lost 5 bases, and 5 bases lay between the germline ends. The CDR3 has 11 amino acids. Looked up from germline, CDR1 is SGHTA and CDR2 is FQGNSA. The sequence was obtained from a female donor with multiple sclerosis, enrolled in a pregnancy study. The J gene is TRBJ2-3, the V gene TRBV7-2; D uncertain. Here the sequenced sample was peripheral blood, taken after pregnancy. The CDR3, as DNA: TGTGCCAGCAGCGTCGGAGATACGCAGTATTTT. Its translation: CASSVGDTQYF.